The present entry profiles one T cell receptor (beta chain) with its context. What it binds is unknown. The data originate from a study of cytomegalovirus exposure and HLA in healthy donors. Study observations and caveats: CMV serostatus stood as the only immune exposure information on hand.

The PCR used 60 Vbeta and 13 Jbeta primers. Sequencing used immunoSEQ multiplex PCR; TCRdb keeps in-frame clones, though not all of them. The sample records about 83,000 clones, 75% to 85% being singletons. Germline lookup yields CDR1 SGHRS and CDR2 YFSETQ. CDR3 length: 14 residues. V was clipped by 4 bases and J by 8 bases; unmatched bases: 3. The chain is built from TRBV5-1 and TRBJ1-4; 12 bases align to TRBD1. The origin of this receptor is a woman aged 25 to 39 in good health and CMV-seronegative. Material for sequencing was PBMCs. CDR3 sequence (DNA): TGCGCCAGCAGCGGGACAGGGGGCGAAGAAAAACTGTTTTTT. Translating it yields CASSGTGGEEKLFF.